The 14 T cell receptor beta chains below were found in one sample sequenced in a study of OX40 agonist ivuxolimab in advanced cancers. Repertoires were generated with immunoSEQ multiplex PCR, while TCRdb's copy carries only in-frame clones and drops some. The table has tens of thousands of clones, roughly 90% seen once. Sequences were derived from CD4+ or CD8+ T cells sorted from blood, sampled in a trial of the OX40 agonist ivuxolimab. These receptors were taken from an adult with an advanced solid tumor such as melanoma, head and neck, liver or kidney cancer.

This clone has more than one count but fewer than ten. The CDR3 reads CASSESPGSEQYF. The CDR3 coding sequence is TGCGCCAGCAGTGAGTCGCCCGGTTCCGAGCAGTACTTC. V is TRBV10-1 and J is TRBJ2-7, with no clear D. This CDR3 region has 13 residues. Germline V lookup: CDR1 WNHNN, CDR2 SYGVQD (reference sequence). V was clipped by 0 bases and J by 6 bases, with 9 bases between them.

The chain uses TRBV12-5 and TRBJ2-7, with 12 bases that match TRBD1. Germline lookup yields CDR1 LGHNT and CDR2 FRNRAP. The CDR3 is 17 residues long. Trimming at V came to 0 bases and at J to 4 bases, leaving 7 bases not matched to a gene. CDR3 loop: CASGLVRGQGAGYEQYF. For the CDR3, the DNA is TGTGCTAGTGGTTTGGTACGGGGACAGGGGGCCGGGTACGAGCAGTACTTC.

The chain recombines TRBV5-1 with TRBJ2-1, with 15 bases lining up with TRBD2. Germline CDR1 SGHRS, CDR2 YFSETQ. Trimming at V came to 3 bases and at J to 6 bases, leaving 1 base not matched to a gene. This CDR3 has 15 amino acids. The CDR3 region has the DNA TGCGCCAGCAGCTCGGGACTAGCGGGGGGCAATGAGCAGTTCTTC. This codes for CASSSGLAGGNEQFF.

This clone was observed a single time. The CDR3 region is CASSLVGGTNTGELFF. In nucleotides, the CDR3 is TGTGCCAGCAGCTTGGTCGGGGGGACGAACACCGGGGAGCTGTTTTTT. The chain employs TRBV5-5 and TRBJ2-2; TRBD2 aligns across 7 bases. Trimming took 0 bases from V and 0 from J; bases not matched to a gene: 2. CDR3 size: 16 residues. CDR1 and CDR2 from the germline V gene are SGHKS and YYEKEE (reference sequence).

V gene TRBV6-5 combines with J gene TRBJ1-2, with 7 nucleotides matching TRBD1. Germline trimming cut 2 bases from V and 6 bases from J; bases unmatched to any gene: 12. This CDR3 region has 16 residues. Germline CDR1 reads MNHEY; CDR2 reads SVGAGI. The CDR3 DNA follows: TGTGCCAGCAGTTACCTCACCCCGACAGGGTTCGATGGCTACACCTTC. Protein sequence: CASSYLTPTGFDGYTF.

CDR3 amino acids: CASRDRPLSSYNSPLHF. The CDR3 DNA reads as TGTGCCAGCCGGGACAGACCCTTGAGCTCCTATAATTCACCCCTCCACTTT. V usage is TRBV2 and J usage is TRBJ1-6; 7 positions agree with TRBD1. From germline, CDR1 is SNHLY and CDR2 FYNNEI. The CDR3 spans 17 residues. J gave up 0 bases and V 8 bases, and 10 bases lay outside the gene matches.

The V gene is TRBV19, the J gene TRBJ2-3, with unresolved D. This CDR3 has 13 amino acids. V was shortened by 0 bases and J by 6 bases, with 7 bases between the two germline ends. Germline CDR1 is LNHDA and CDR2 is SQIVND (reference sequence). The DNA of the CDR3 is TGTGCCAGTAGTATAGACCCTCCGGATACGCAGTATTTT. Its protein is CASSIDPPDTQYF.

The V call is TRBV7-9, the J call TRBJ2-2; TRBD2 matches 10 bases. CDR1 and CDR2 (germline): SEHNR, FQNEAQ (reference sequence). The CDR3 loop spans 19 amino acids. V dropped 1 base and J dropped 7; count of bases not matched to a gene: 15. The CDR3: CASSLEWRRSGGAGGELFF. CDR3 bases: TGTGCCAGCAGCTTAGAGTGGCGGCGAAGCGGGGGGGCCGGCGGGGAGCTGTTTTTT.

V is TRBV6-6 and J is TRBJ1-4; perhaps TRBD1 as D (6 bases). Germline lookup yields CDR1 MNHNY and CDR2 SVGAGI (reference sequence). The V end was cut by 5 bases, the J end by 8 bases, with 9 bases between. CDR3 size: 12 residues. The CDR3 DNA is TGTGCCAGCAGTAACAGGGCAGAAAAACTGTTTTTT. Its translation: CASSNRAEKLFF.

The CDR3 reads CASSLAGGSSGNTIYF. CDR3 in DNA: TGCGCCAGCAGCTTGGCCGGGGGAAGCTCTGGAAACACCATATATTTT. The chain joins TRBV5-1 to TRBJ1-3; possibly TRBD1 for D (5 bases). The germline V and J ends were trimmed by 0 bases and 0 bases, with 10 bases remaining between them. Germline loops: CDR1 SGHRS, CDR2 YFSETQ. The CDR3 contains 16 residues.

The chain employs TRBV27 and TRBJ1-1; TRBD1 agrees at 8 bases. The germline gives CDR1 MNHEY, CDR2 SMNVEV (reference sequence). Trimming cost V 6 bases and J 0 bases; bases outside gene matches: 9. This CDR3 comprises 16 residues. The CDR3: CASRPDRGNMNTEAFF. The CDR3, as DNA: TGTGCCAGCAGGCCCGACAGGGGAAATATGAACACTGAAGCTTTCTTT.

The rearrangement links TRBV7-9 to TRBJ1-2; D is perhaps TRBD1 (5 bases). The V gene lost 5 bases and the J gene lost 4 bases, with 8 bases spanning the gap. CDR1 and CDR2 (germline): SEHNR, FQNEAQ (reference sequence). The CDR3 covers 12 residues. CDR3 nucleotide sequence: TGTGCCAGCAGCGGGGGATCCTATGGCTACACCTTC. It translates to CASSGGSYGYTF.

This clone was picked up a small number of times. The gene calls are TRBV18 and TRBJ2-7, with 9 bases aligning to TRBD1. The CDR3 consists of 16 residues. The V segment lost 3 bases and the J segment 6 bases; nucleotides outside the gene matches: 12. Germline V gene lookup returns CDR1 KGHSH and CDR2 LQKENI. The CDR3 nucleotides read TGTGCCAGCTCACCTCTGGGACAGGGAATGGGAGTCGAGCAGTACTTC. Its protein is CASSPLGQGMGVEQYF.

The CDR3 nucleotides are TGTGCCAGCAGCTTCGACAGGGGGCAGGACTATGGCTACACCTTC. This encodes CASSFDRGQDYGYTF. This sequence joins TRBV7-8 and TRBJ1-2; 10 nucleotides agree with TRBD1. V shed 3 bases and J 3 bases; nucleotides not matched to a gene: 4. Germline lookup yields CDR1 SGHVS and CDR2 FQNEAQ. The CDR3 has 15 amino acids.